Each of the 30 T cell receptor beta chains below was sequenced from the same sample in a study of T cells after somatic rescue of genetic block (dated by TCRdb to the early 2020s). Library prep was done by the immunoSEQ multiplex PCR assay. TCRdb re-hosts the immuneACCESS table, in-frame sequences only. Its copies lack some clones; in the studies checked, an unresolved V gene accounts for under half of them, and the cause for the rest is not known. Across this sample there are 14,000 to 15,000 clones, with 55% to 75% seen only once. 13% to 15% of the sample lies in the top ten. The material sequenced was peripheral blood mononuclear cells (PBMCs). These receptors came from a boy aged 10-17 years.

This clone was seen only a few times. This rearrangement joins TRBV5-5 to TRBJ1-2; D remains ambiguous. Germline values: CDR1 SGHKS, CDR2 YYEKEE (reference sequence). V was trimmed by 3 bases and J by 4 bases, leaving 19 bases between them. The CDR3 has 16 amino acids. CDR3 region: CASSSSQWAPSYGYTF. Here the CDR3 DNA reads TGTGCCAGCAGCTCCTCTCAGTGGGCTCCCAGCTATGGCTACACCTTC. Drawing the rest from reference TRBV5-5 and TRBJ1-2, the complete variable domain is DAGVTQSPTHLIKTRGQQVTLRCSPISGHKSVSWYQQVLGQGPQFIFQYYEKEERGRGNFPDRFSARQFPNYSSELNVNALLLGDSALYLCASSSSQWAPSYGYTFGSGTRLTVV.

This clone was counted between two and nine times. The V call is TRBV7-6, the J call TRBJ2-1, with a tentative D call TRBD2 (5 bases). This CDR3 has 16 residues. Germline CDR1 SGHVS, CDR2 FNYEAQ. Trimming cost V 5 bases and J 3 bases, with 17 bases left between them. This chain's CDR3 is CASSTGGSEFYNEQFF. Written as DNA, the CDR3 is TGTGCCAGCAGCACCGGAGGTAGCGAGTTCTACAATGAGCAGTTCTTC.

This clone has a handful of counts. CDR3 coding DNA: TGTGCCAGCAGGCCCGGACAGGTAGACACTGAAGCTTTCTTT. This encodes CASRPGQVDTEAFF. The chain recombines TRBV6-5 with TRBJ1-1, with TRBD1 identical over 7 bases. Trimming at V came to 6 bases and at J to 3 bases, leaving 7 bases not matched to a gene. Germline CDR1 and CDR2: MNHEY and SVGAGI. CDR3 length equals 14 residues.

The rearrangement links TRBV18 to TRBJ2-1; D uncertain. Trimming removed 1 base at V and 0 bases at J, with 16 bases between. The CDR3 sequence is 18 residues long. The germline gives CDR1 KGHSH, CDR2 LQKENI. The CDR3 region is CASSPRLTQKSSYNEQFF. The CDR3 DNA reads TGTGCCAGCTCACCACGCCTGACGCAGAAAAGCTCCTACAATGAGCAGTTCTTC.

The chain links TRBV28 to TRBJ1-2, with D perhaps TRBD1 (6 bases). Germline V lookup: CDR1 MDHEN, CDR2 SYDVKM. CDR3 length: 14 residues. V was pared by 7 bases and J by 2 bases, with 14 bases between. The DNA of the CDR3 is TGTGCCAGCATCTCAAGTCAGGGGAACTATGGCTACACCTTC. It yields the protein CASISSQGNYGYTF.

The rearrangement joins TRBV25-1 to TRBJ2-4; 7 nucleotides align to TRBD1. The V and J ends lost 6 bases and 3 bases, in that order; junction bases with no gene match: 5. This CDR3 has 14 amino acids. CDR1 and CDR2 from the germline V gene are MGHDK and SYGVNS. CDR3 region: CASSTGVVKNIQYF. The DNA for the CDR3 is TGTGCCAGCAGCACAGGGGTGGTCAAAAACATTCAGTACTTC.

The rearrangement uses TRBV30 and TRBJ2-1, with D tentatively TRBD1 (6 bases). This CDR3 region has 16 residues. The germline V and J ends were trimmed by 0 bases and 0 bases, with 12 bases remaining between them. Per germline, CDR1 GTSNPN and CDR2 SVGIG (reference sequence). Here the CDR3 reads CAWSVPGASSYNEQFF. The CDR3 region has the DNA TGTGCCTGGAGTGTACCAGGGGCGAGCTCCTACAATGAGCAGTTCTTC.

This clone has just a few counts. This rearrangement joins TRBV5-1 to TRBJ1-2; D not resolved. V was trimmed by 0 bases and J by 5 bases, leaving 11 bases between them. The CDR3 sequence is 14 residues long. CDR1 is SGHRS and CDR2 is YFSETQ in the germline V gene. The CDR3 DNA reads TGCGCCAGCAGCTTGGGGGATGTGAGTTATGGCTACACCTTC. Translating gives CASSLGDVSYGYTF.

This clone was found a few times. The chain recombines TRBV7-6 with TRBJ2-4; D is undetermined. The germline CDR1 and CDR2 sequences are SGHVS and FNYEAQ. The germline V and J ends were trimmed by 3 bases and 2 bases, with 11 bases remaining between them. The CDR3 is made up of 15 amino acids. This chain's CDR3 is CASSFGWRSKNIQYF. CDR3 nucleotide sequence: TGTGCCAGCAGCTTCGGGTGGCGTTCCAAAAACATTCAGTACTTC.

DNA of the CDR3: TGCGCCAGCAGCCAAGAGGTGGGGACAGGGGGGCATTCACCCCTCCACTTT. It encodes CASSQEVGTGGHSPLHF. The chain links TRBV4-1 to TRBJ1-6, with 11 bases identical to TRBD1. The CDR3 is 17 amino acids. J gave up 8 bases and V 0 bases, and 6 bases lay outside the gene matches. Looked up from germline, CDR1 is MGHRA and CDR2 is YSYEKL.

The gene calls are TRBV23-1 and TRBJ1-1; possible D gene TRBD1, 6 bases. TRBV23-1 qualifies as an ORF whose function is uncertain. V lost 4 bases and J lost 1, with 13 bases in between. The CDR3 runs 15 residues. The CDR3 DNA reads TGCGCCAGCAGTCCTCCTGGCAGGGGGAACACTGAAGCTTTCTTT. Translating it yields CASSPPGRGNTEAFF.

The CDR3 region is CASSPTERYGYTF. The CDR3 nucleotides are TGTGCCAGCTCACCGACAGAGAGATATGGCTACACCTTC. V gene TRBV18 combines with J gene TRBJ1-2; weak D call: TRBD1 (5 bases). Germline-derived CDR1 and CDR2 are KGHSH and LQKENI. The CDR3 has 13 residues. V was shortened by 3 bases and J by 5 bases, with 10 bases between the two germline ends.

Written as DNA, the CDR3 is TGTGCCAGCGTCCCCCTGCTACCCACAGATACGCAGTATTTT. Translated: CASVPLLPTDTQYF. The gene calls are TRBV2 and TRBJ2-3; D is uncertain. V gave up 8 bases and J gave up 2 bases, with 14 bases separating them. CDR3 size: 14 residues. Germline CDR1 SNHLY, CDR2 FYNNEI.

This clone occurred once. The J gene is TRBJ2-1, the V gene TRBV25-1, with 8 bases fitting TRBD2. The CDR3 contains 16 residues. CDR1 and CDR2 (germline): MGHDK, SYGVNS. V lost 2 bases to trimming and J lost 4 bases; unmatched junction nucleotides: 7. The CDR3 coding sequence is TGTGCCAGCAGTGAAGAGAGGACGGGAGGGTACAATGAGCAGTTCTTC. Amino acid sequence: CASSEERTGGYNEQFF.

The gene calls are TRBV7-3 and TRBJ2-7; D possibly corresponds to TRBD1 (5 bases). V lost 2 bases to trimming and J lost 1 base, with 6 bases between them. This CDR3 contains 13 residues. The germline CDR1 and CDR2 sequences are SGHTA and FQGTGA. Here the CDR3 DNA reads TGTGCCAGCAGCTTATCAGGGTCCTACGAGCAGTACTTC. This codes for CASSLSGSYEQYF.

This clone was seen only a few times. The chain carries TRBV4-2 and TRBJ2-5, with D maybe TRBD1 (6 bases). The CDR3 sequence is 15 residues long. CDR1 is LGHNA, CDR2 YNFKEQ, per germline. Deletions cut 1 base from V and 4 bases from J, with 13 bases between. CDR3 region: CASSQARGSGETQYF. The DNA for the CDR3 is TGTGCCAGCAGCCAAGCCAGGGGTTCCGGAGAGACCCAGTACTTC.

The gene calls are TRBV7-9 and TRBJ2-7; 9 bases align to TRBD1. The germline gives CDR1 SEHNR, CDR2 FQNEAQ (reference sequence). Unmatched junction bases numbered 6, after V lost 6 bases and J lost 0 bases. The CDR3 runs 15 residues. CDR3 in amino acids: CASSWDRVSSYEQYF. Written as DNA, the CDR3 is TGTGCCAGCAGTTGGGACAGGGTTAGCTCCTACGAGCAGTACTTC.

In this sample, this clone turned up once. The rearrangement joins TRBV4-1 to TRBJ2-5, with D tentatively TRBD2 (6 bases). This CDR3 has 15 amino acids. Germline loops: CDR1 MGHRA, CDR2 YSYEKL. V dropped 0 bases and J dropped 1 base, with 9 bases sitting between them. CDR3 in DNA: TGCGCCAGCAGCCAAGAACCCGGGGGCCAAGAGACCCAGTACTTC. Residues: CASSQEPGGQETQYF.

The V and J genes are TRBV7-3 and TRBJ2-3, with D possibly being TRBD1 (5 bases). CDR1 SGHTA and CDR2 FQGTGA come from the germline V gene. V was trimmed by 1 base and J by 0 bases, leaving 8 bases between them. The CDR3 length is 15 residues. In DNA form, the CDR3 reads TGTGCCAGCAGCTTAATGACAGCTAGCACAGATACGCAGTATTTT. Amino acids: CASSLMTASTDTQYF.

The gene calls are TRBV7-8 and TRBJ2-7, with 7 nucleotides matching TRBD1. The CDR3 has 15 residues. The ends lost 0 bases at V and 0 bases at J; junction bases unmatched: 2. Germline CDR1 reads SGHVS; CDR2 reads FQNEAQ. The CDR3 region is CASSLAGQHSYEQYF. DNA for the CDR3: TGTGCCAGCAGCTTAGCGGGACAGCACTCCTACGAGCAGTACTTC.

This chain links TRBV7-9 with TRBJ2-3, with 11 bases fitting TRBD2. Trimming took 3 bases from V and 6 from J; bases not matched to a gene: 5. CDR1 SEHNR and CDR2 FQNEAQ come from the germline V gene (reference sequence). The CDR3 has 15 amino acids. CDR3 bases: TGTGCCAGCAGCTTTTGGGCTAGCGGGAGGGATACGCAGTATTTT. Translation gives CASSFWASGRDTQYF.

This chain uses TRBV7-9 with TRBJ2-2, with a weak D call TRBD1 (6 bases). This CDR3 spans 15 amino acids. V lost 5 bases, J lost 2 bases, and 12 bases lay in between. The germline gives CDR1 SEHNR, CDR2 FQNEAQ (reference sequence). CDR3 nucleotides: TGTGCCAGCAGCCGACAGGAGATTAACACCGGGGAGCTGTTTTTT. This translates into CASSRQEINTGELFF. The complete variable domain, with remaining parts taken from reference TRBV7-9 and TRBJ2-2, reads DTGVSQNPRHKITKRGQNVTFRCDPISEHNRLYWYRQTLGQGPEFLTYFQNEAQLEKSRLLSDRFSAERPKGSFSTLEIQRTEQGDSAMYLCASSRQEINTGELFFGEGSRLTVL.

This clone was seen a few times. The chain has TRBV6-1 and TRBJ1-5; D ambiguous. The germline CDR1 and CDR2 sequences are MNHNS and SASEGT. Trimming took off 8 bases at V and 2 bases at J, with 10 bases between the two ends. This CDR3 has 13 residues. The CDR3 DNA follows: TGTGCCAGCCATACGAGGGGCAATCAGCCCCAGCATTTT. As protein: CASHTRGNQPQHF.

This rearrangement joins TRBV30 to TRBJ1-6; D is undetermined. Trimming shortened V by 1 base and J by 6 bases, and 7 bases separated the two germline ends. The germline CDR1 and CDR2 sequences are GTSNPN and SVGIG (reference sequence). The CDR3 has 13 amino acids. CDR3 region: CAWSGSLNSPLHF. The CDR3 DNA reads TGTGCCTGGAGTGGGAGTCTTAATTCACCCCTCCACTTT.

The V call is TRBV9, the J call TRBJ2-1; 10 nucleotides align to TRBD2. CDR3 length: 17 amino acids. V lost 0 bases and J lost 6; bases outside the gene matches: 9. Germline V gene sequence: CDR1 SGDLS, CDR2 YYNGEE. CDR3 in DNA: TGTGCCAGCAGCGTAGACCCCTGGACTAGCGGCGCCAATGAGCAGTTCTTC. Translation gives CASSVDPWTSGANEQFF.

This clone has only one observation. This chain uses TRBV5-6 with TRBJ2-6; no clear D gene. Trimming shortened V by 2 bases and J by 0 bases, and 6 bases separated the two germline ends. CDR3 length: 15 amino acids. CDR1 and CDR2 from the germline V gene are SGHDT and YYEEEE. CDR3 DNA: TGTGCCAGCAGCTTCCCCATCTCTGGGGCCAACGTCCTGACTTTC. It specifies CASSFPISGANVLTF.

This clone has only a few counts. The chain combines TRBV25-1 with TRBJ1-6, with D unresolved. V lost 6 bases and J 7 bases, leaving 16 bases between the germline ends. The germline V gene encodes CDR1 MGHDK and CDR2 SYGVNS. The CDR3 has 15 amino acids. The CDR3 region is CASSSLSWPNSPLHF. The CDR3 coding sequence is TGTGCCAGCAGCTCGCTGTCCTGGCCAAATTCACCCCTCCACTTT.

This rearrangement joins TRBV6-4 to TRBJ2-1, with D maybe TRBD2 (5 bases). Trimming took off 3 bases at V and 8 bases at J, with 17 bases between the two ends. This CDR3 has 15 residues. CDR1 is MRHNA and CDR2 is SNTAGT in the germline V gene. The CDR3 region has the DNA TGTGCCAGCAGTGAAGAGAGCGGACCTTACCATGAGCAGTTCTTC. Amino acids: CASSEESGPYHEQFF.

The V and J genes are TRBV13 and TRBJ2-1; D is undetermined. Germline CDR1 PRHDT, CDR2 FYEKMQ (reference sequence). V was cut by 0 bases and J by 2 bases, with 8 bases left in between. This CDR3 has 15 amino acids. CDR3 sequence: CASSLGGNTYNEQFF. As DNA, the CDR3 is TGTGCCAGCAGCTTAGGAGGGAACACCTACAATGAGCAGTTCTTC.

This clone has only one observation. The chain couples TRBV7-3 to TRBJ2-5; 7 positions match TRBD2. CDR1 and CDR2 (germline): SGHTA, FQGTGA. This CDR3 spans 13 amino acids. The J segment lost 5 bases and the V segment lost 3 bases, leaving 3 bases of the junction unmatched. CDR3 nucleotides: TGTGCCAGCAGCTTTACTAGCGTCGAGACCCAGTACTTC. Translating gives CASSFTSVETQYF.